These T cell receptor beta chains were read from a single sample in a study of blood T cell repertoires in COVID-19. Libraries were prepared by immunoSEQ multiplex PCR; TCRdb keeps only in-frame clonotypes and omits some of them. The sample holds about 270,000 clones; roughly 90% are singletons and the top ten take 2.8%. The sample taken for sequencing was PBMCs or T cells enriched from blood (not recorded which). These receptors were taken from a man aged 35 to 55 who had been exposed to COVID-19. The CDR3 runs from the conserved cysteine through the conserved F or W. A D gene is named only where the DNA matches it firmly. Where a row states a size, it is once, few, many or the class of an expanded clone; other rows omit it.

>NA|TRBD1|TRBJ1-5|TRBV6-2/TRBV6-3
TGTGCCAGCAGTCCCCGGACAGGGGGAAAGGATCAGCCCCAGCATTTT
CASSPRTGGKDQPQHF
>NA|TRBD1|TRBJ2-7|TRBV24-1
TGTGCCACCTCTGGTGAGGTGGGACAGGGATCCTACGAGCAGTACTTC
CATSGEVGQGSYEQYF
>NA|TRBD2|TRBJ2-1|TRBV11-2
TGTGCCAGCAGCTTAGGGGGGGGGAGCTCCTACAATGAGCAGTTCTTC
CASSLGGGSSYNEQFF
>NA|NA|TRBJ1-1|TRBV19
TGTGCCAGTAGCAGGACACAGAACACTGAAGCTTTCTTT
CASSRTQNTEAFF
>NA|NA|TRBJ1-4|TRBV6-2/TRBV6-3
TGTGCCAGCAGTTACAACTCCGGAACTAATGAAAAACTGTTTTTT
CASSYNSGTNEKLFF
>once|NA|TRBJ1-1|TRBV19
TGTGCCAGTAGTCAGGGAGGGACTGAAGCTTTCTTT
CASSQGGTEAFF
>few|NA|TRBJ2-3|TRBV30
TGTGCCTGGAGACTAGCAGGGGGGACAGATACGCAGTATTTT
CAWRLAGGTDTQYF
>NA|NA|TRBJ1-3|TRBV27
TGTGCCAGCAGTTTATCTCTGAGCTCTGGAAACACCATATATTTT
CASSLSLSSGNTIYF
>NA|TRBD2|TRBJ2-1|TRBV3-1/TRBV3-2
TGTGCCAGCAGCTTGACTAGCGGGAGGGCTTACAATGAGCAGTTCTTC
CASSLTSGRAYNEQFF
>NA|TRBD1|TRBJ2-2|TRBV11-2
TGTGCCAGCAGCCCCGGGACAGGGGGCATCACCGGGGAGCTGTTTTTT
CASSPGTGGITGELFF
>NA|TRBD1|TRBJ1-2|TRBV28
TGTGCCAGCAGTCCAGGGACAGGGGTTCCCTATGGCTACACCTTC
CASSPGTGVPYGYTF
>NA|NA|TRBJ1-1|TRBV6-5
TGTGCCAGCAGCAGGGGCACTGAAGCTTTCTTT
CASSRGTEAFF
>once|NA|TRBJ2-7|TRBV6-5
TGTGCCAGCAGTCGGGGAGGTGGGAACGAGCAGTACTTC
CASSRGGGNEQYF
>NA|NA|TRBJ2-3|TRBV15
TGTGCCACCAGCAGTGGGTTGGGGGAGGCCACAGATACGCAGTATTTT
CATSSGLGEATDTQYF
>once|NA|TRBJ1-2|TRBV6-1
TGTGCCAGCAGTGAAGGACAGTTGTACTATGGCTACACCTTC
CASSEGQLYYGYTF
>NA|NA|TRBJ1-2|TRBV7-9
TGTGCCAGCAGCACTCTCCCGGTCTATGGCTACACCTTC
CASSTLPVYGYTF
>NA|TRBD2|TRBJ2-7|TRBV7-9
TGTGCCAGCAGCCAGCGGGCTAGCGGGGGGGGAGCCCATGGTTACGAGCAGTACTTC
CASSQRASGGGAHGYEQYF
>NA|NA|TRBJ2-1|TRBV7-9
TGTGCCAGCAGCTTGCGGCTGGAGCCAAATTACAATGAGCAGTTCTTC
CASSLRLEPNYNEQFF
>NA|TRBD2|TRBJ2-1|TRBV6-4
TGTGCCAGCAGTGCGCAAACTGCGGGAGGAGAGGAGCAGTTCTTC
CASSAQTAGGEEQFF
>NA|TRBD1|TRBJ1-2|TRBV6-5
TGTGCCAGCAGTTACTCGGGACAGGGCTCACATGGCTACACCTTC
CASSYSGQGSHGYTF
>NA|NA|TRBJ1-1|TRBV5-1
TGCGCCAGCAGCTTGGCTGCCGGGAACACTGAAGCTTTCTTT
CASSLAAGNTEAFF
>NA|NA|TRBJ1-5|TRBV28
TGTGCCAGCAGCCTCACAGGGACGAGTAGCAATCAGCCCCAGCATTTT
CASSLTGTSSNQPQHF
>NA|TRBD1|TRBJ2-7|TRBV4-1
TGCGCCAGCAGCCAACCACATGACAGGGACGAGCAGTACTTC
CASSQPHDRDEQYF
>NA|TRBD2|TRBJ2-1|TRBV27
TGTGCCAGCAGTTTACTAGCGGGGTACAATGAGCAGTTCTTC
CASSLLAGYNEQFF